This T cell receptor beta chain is from a study of long-term antiretroviral therapy in people with HIV. General study findings and limits: Pre-ART expanded TRB clones stayed dominant throughout, though often decreasing after ART. Controls had broader CDR3 length ranges than HIV repertoires did.

This clone was seen just once. Its specificity is not known. Samples were assayed with immunoSEQ v3.0 at survey level. Per-sample targets for sequencing were about 35,000-55,000 T-cell genomes. Profiled with immunoSEQ multiplex PCR; TCRdb holds only in-frame clones, not every one. The top ten hold 6.2% of the sample, which has some 27,000 clones, around 84% seen once. Every HIV-positive participant received treatment in the United States. The sequence derives from a man aged 18 to 29 with HIV. The specimen was unsorted PBMCs, collected 0.4 years after starting antiretroviral therapy.

The CDR3 loop is CASSFQGSNQPQHF. Written as DNA, the CDR3 is TGTGCCAGCAGTTTCCAGGGGAGCAATCAGCCCCAGCATTTT. The rearrangement joins TRBV27 to TRBJ1-5; D is possibly TRBD1 (6 bases). The CDR3 runs to 14 residues. Trimming pared 3 bases from V and 1 base from J, leaving 7 bases between. Per the germline V gene, CDR1 is MNHEY and CDR2 is SMNVEV (reference sequence).